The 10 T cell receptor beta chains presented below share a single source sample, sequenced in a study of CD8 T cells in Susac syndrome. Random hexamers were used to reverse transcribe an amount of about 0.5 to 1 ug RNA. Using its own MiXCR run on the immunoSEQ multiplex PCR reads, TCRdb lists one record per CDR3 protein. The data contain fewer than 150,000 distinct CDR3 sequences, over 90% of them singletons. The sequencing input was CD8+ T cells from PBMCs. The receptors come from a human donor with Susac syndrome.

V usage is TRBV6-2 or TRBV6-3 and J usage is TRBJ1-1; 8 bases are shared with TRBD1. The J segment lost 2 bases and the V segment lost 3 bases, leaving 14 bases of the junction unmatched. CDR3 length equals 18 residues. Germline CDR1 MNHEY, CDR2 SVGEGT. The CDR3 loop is CASSYSRTGLFLNTEAFF. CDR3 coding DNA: TGTGCCAGCAGTTATAGTCGGACAGGGTTATTTTTAAACACTGAAGCTTTCTTT.

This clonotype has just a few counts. The CDR3 coding sequence is TGTGCCAGCAGTCCGACTAGCGGGAGCTCCTACAATGAGCAGTTCTTC. It translates to CASSPTSGSSYNEQFF. This chain links TRBV12-3 or TRBV12-4 with TRBJ2-1; TRBD2 agrees at 12 bases. The CDR3 length is 16 residues. Trimming cost V 5 bases and J 0 bases; bases outside gene matches: 2.

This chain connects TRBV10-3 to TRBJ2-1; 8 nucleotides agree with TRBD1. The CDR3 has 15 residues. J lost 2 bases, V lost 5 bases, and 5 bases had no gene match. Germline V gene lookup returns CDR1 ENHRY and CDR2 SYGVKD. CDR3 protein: CAISSDRGTYNEQFF. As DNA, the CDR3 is TGTGCCATCAGTTCCGACAGGGGAACCTACAATGAGCAGTTCTTC.

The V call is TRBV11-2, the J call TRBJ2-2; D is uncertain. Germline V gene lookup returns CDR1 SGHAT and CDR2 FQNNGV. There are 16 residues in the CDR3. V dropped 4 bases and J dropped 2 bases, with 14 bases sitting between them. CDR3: CASSYSPVGNTGELFF. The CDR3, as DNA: TGTGCCAGCAGCTACTCACCGGTAGGAAACACCGGGGAGCTGTTTTTT.

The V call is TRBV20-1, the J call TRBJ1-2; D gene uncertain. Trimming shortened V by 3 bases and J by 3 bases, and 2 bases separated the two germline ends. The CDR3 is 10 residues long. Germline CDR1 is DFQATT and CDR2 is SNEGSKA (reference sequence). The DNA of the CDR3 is TGCAGTGCTAGGTACTATGGCTACACCTTC. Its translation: CSARYYGYTF.

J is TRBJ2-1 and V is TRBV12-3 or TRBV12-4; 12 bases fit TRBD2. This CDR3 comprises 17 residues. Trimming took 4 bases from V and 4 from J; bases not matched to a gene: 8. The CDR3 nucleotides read TGTGCCAGCAGTTCGCCCGGACTAGCGGGGCCGTACAATGAGCAGTTCTTC. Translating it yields CASSSPGLAGPYNEQFF.

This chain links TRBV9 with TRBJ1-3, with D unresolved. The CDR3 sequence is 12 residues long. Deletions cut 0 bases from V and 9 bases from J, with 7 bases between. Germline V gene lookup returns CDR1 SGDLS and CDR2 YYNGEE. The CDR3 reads CASSVDGRTIYF. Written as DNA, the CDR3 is TGTGCCAGCAGCGTAGACGGTCGCACCATATATTTT.

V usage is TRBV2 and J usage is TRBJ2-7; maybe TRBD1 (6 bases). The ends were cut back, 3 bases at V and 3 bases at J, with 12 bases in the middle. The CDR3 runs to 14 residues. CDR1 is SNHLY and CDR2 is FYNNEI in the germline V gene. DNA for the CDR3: TGTGCCAGCAGTGAGTGGATACAGGGCTACGAGCAGTACTTC. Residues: CASSEWIQGYEQYF.

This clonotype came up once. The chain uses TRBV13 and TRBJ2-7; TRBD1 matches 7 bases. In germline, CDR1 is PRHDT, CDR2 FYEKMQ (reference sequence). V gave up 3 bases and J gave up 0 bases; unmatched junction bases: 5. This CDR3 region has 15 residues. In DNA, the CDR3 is TGTGCCAGCAGCTTCTCAGGGGGACCCTCCTACGAGCAGTACTTC. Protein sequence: CASSFSGGPSYEQYF.

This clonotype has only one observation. CDR3 amino acids: CASSFMGSNTIYF. CDR3 DNA sequence: TGTGCCAGCAGTTTCATGGGATCAAACACCATATATTTT. The genes are TRBV28 and TRBJ1-3, with D unclear. Germline V gene lookup returns CDR1 MDHEN and CDR2 SYDVKM. This CDR3 contains 13 residues. V dropped 3 bases and J dropped 6 bases, with 9 bases sitting between them.